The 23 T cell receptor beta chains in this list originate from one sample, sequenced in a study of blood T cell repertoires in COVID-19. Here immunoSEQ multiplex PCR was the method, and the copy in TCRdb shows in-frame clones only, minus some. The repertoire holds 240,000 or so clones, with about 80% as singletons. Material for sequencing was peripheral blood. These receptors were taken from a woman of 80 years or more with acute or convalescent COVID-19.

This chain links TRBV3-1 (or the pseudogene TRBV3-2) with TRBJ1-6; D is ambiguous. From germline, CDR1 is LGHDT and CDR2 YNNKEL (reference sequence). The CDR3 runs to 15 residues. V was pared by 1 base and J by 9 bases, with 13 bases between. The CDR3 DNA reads TGTGCCAGCAGCCAAGTGAGCGGGGAGAGTTCACCCCTCCACTTT. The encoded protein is CASSQVSGESSPLHF.

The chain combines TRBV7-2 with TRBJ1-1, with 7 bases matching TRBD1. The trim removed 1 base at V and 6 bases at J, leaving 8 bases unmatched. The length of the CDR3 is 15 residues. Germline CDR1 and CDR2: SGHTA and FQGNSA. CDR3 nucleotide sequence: TGTGCCAGCAGCTTAGGACTAACAGGGGTCGCTGAAGCTTTCTTT. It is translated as CASSLGLTGVAEAFF.

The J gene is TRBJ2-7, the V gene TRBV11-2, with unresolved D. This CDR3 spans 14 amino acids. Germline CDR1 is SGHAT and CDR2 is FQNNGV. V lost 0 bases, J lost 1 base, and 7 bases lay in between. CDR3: CASSLDRQSYEQYF. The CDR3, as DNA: TGTGCCAGCAGCTTAGATCGCCAGTCCTACGAGCAGTACTTC.

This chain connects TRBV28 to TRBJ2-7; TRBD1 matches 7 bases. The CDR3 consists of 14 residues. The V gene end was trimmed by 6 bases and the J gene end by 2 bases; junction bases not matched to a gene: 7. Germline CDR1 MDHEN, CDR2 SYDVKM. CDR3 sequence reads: CASRYRDRPYEQYF. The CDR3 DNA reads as TGTGCCAGCAGATACCGGGACAGACCCTACGAGCAGTACTTC.

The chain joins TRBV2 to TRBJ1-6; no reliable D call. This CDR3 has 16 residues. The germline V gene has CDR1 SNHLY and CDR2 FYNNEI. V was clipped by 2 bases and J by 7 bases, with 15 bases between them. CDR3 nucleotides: TGTGCCAGCAGTGAAATGAAGCGCGACTTAAATTCACCCCTCCACTTT. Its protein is CASSEMKRDLNSPLHF.

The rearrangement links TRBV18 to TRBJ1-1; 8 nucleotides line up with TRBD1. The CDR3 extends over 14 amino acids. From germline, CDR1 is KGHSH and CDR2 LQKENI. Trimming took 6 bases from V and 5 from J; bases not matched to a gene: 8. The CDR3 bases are TGTGCCAGCTCGAGCGGACAGGGAGAGACTGAAGCTTTCTTT. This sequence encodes CASSSGQGETEAFF.

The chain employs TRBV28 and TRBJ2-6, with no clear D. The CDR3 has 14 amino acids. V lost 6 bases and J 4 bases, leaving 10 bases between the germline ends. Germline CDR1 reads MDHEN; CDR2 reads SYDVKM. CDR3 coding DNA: TGTGCCAGCAGCGAGACAACGGGGGCCAACGTCCTGACTTTC. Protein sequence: CASSETTGANVLTF.

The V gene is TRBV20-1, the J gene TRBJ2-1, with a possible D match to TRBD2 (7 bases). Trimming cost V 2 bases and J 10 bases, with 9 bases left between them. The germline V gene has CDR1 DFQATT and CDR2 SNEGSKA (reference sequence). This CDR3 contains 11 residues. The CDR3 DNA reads TGCAGTGCTAGAAGGGGGGGCGAGCAGTTCTTC. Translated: CSARRGGEQFF.

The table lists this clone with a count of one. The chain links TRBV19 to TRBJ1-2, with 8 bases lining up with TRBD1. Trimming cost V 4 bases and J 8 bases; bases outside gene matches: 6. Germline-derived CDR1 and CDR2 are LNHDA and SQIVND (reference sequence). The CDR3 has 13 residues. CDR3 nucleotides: TGTGCCAGTAGTACCAGGACAGGGTGGGGCTACACCTTC. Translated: CASSTRTGWGYTF.

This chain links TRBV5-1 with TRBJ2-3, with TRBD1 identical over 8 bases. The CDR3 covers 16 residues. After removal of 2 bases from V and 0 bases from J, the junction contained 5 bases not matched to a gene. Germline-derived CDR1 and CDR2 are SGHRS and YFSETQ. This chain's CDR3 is CASSLTGGHSTDTQYF. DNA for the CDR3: TGCGCCAGCAGCTTAACAGGGGGTCACAGCACAGATACGCAGTATTTT.

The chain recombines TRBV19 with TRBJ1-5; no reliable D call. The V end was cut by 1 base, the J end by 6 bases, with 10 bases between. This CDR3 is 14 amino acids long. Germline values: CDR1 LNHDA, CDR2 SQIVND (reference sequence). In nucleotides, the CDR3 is TGTGCCAGTAGTATAGGAGGTCGGTCTCAGCCCCAGCATTTT. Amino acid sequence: CASSIGGRSQPQHF.

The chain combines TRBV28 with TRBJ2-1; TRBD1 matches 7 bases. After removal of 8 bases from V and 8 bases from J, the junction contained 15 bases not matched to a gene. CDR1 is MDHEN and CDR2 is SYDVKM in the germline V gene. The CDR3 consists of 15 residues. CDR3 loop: CASCGGKQGIYEQFF. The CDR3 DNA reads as TGTGCCAGCTGTGGGGGAAAACAGGGGATCTATGAGCAGTTCTTC.

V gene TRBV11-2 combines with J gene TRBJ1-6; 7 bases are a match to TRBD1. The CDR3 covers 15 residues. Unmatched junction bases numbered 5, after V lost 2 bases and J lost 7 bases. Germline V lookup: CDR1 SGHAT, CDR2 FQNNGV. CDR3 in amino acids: CASSLLEGANSPLHF. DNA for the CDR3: TGTGCCAGCAGCTTATTGGAGGGGGCAAATTCACCCCTCCACTTT.

The CDR3 is CASSLQGSGTGGYEQYF. In DNA, the CDR3 is TGCGCCAGCAGCTTGCAGGGATCCGGGACAGGGGGCTACGAGCAGTACTTC. This chain uses TRBV5-1 with TRBJ2-7; 11 positions match TRBD1. There are 17 residues in the CDR3. Germline V CDR1 and CDR2: SGHRS, YFSETQ. The V gene end was trimmed by 1 base and the J gene end by 3 bases; junction bases not matched to a gene: 9.

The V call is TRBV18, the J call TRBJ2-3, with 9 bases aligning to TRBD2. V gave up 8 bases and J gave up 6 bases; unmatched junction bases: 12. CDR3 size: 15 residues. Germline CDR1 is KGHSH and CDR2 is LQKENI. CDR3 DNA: TGTGCCAGCCAAACCAGAAGCGGGAGGCATGATACGCAGTATTTT. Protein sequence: CASQTRSGRHDTQYF.

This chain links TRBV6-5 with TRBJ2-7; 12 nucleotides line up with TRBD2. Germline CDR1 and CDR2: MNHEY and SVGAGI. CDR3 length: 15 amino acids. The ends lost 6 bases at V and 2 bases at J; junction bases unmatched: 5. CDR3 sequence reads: CASRGRLAGAYEQYF. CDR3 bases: TGTGCCAGCAGGGGAAGACTAGCGGGGGCCTACGAGCAGTACTTC.

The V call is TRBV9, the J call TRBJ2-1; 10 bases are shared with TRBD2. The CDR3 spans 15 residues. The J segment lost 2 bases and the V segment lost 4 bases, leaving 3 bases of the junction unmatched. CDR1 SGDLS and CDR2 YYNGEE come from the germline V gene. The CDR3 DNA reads TGTGCCAGCAGCCTAGCGGGAGATACCTACAATGAGCAGTTCTTC. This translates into CASSLAGDTYNEQFF.

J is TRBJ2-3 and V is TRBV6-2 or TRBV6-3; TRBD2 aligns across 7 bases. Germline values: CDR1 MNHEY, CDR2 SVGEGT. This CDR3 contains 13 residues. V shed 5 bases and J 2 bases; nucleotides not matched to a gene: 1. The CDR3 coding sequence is TGTGCCAGCAGTAGCGGGAACACAGATACGCAGTATTTT. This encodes CASSSGNTDTQYF.

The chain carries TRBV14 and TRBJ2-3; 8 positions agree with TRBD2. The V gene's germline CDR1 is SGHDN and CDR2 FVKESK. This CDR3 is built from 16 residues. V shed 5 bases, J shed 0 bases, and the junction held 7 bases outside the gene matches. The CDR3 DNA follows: TGTGCCAGCAGCGCACTAGCGGTCCGTAGCACAGATACGCAGTATTTT. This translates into CASSALAVRSTDTQYF.

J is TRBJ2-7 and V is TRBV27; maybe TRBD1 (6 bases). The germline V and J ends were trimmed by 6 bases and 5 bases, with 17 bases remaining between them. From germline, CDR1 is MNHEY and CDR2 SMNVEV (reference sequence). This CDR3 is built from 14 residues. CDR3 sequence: CASSSNRVRDEQYF. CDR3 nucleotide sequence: TGTGCCAGCAGCTCCAACAGGGTTCGCGACGAGCAGTACTTC.

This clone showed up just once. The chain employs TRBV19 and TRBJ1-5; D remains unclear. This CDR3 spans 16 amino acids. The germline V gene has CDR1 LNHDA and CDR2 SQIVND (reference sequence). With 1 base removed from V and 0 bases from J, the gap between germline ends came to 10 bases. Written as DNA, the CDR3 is TGTGCCAGTAGTATAGCGGAGCCCGTTAGCAATCAGCCCCAGCATTTT. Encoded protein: CASSIAEPVSNQPQHF. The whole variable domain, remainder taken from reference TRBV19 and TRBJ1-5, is DGGITQSPKYLFRKEGQNVTLSCEQNLNHDAMYWYRQDPGQGLRLIYYSQIVNDFQKGDIAEGYSVSREKKESFPLTVTSAQKNPTAFYLCASSIAEPVSNQPQHFGDGTRLSIL.

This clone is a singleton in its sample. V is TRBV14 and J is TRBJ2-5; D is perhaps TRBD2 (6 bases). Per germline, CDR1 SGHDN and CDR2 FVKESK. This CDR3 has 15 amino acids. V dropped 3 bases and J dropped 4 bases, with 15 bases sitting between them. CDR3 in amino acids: CASSQAGTLRETQYF. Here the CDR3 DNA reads TGTGCCAGCAGCCAGGCCGGGACTTTACGAGAGACCCAGTACTTC.

The CDR3 protein is CASSLTANTDTQYF. The DNA of the CDR3 is TGTGCCAGCAGCTTGACAGCTAACACAGATACGCAGTATTTT. This rearrangement joins TRBV5-4 to TRBJ2-3; no clear D. CDR1 is SGHNT, CDR2 YYREEE, per germline (reference sequence). The CDR3 loop spans 14 amino acids. V was cut by 1 base and J by 2 bases, with 8 bases left in between.